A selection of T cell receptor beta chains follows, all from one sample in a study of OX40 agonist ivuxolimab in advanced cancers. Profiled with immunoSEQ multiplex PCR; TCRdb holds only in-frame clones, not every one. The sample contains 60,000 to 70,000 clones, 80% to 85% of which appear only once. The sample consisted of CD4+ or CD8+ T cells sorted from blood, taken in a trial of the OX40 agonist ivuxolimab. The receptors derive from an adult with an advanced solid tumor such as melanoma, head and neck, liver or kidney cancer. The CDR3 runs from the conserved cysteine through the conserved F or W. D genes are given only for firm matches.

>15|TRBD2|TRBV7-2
CASTLRGDSTDTQYF
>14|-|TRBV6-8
CASSSSGANYGYTF
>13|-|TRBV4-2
CASSQDWAGEQYF
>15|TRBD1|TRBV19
CASSTPGQGDEKLFF
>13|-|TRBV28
CASLEGVGNTIYF
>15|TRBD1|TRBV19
CASSGTADSNQPQHF
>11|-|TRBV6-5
CATRVPHEQFF
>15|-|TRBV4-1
CASSQDAGVGYGYTF
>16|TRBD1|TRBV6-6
CASSYDPGTGGNEQYF
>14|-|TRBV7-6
CASSLYHRGTEAFF
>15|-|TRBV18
CASSPPPGSSYEQYF
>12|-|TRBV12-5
CASGGVEETQYF
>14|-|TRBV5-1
CASSFFESSYEQYF
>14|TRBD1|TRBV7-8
CASSAREGAYEQYF
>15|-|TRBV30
CAWSALSGSTDTQYF
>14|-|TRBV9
CASSVGRVGEKLFF
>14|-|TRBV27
CASSLSSGANVLTF
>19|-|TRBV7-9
CASSLISGPGRDGNQPQHF
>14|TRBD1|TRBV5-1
CASSPAGGVTEAFF
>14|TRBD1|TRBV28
CASHRGADTGELFF
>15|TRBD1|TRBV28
CASISGGTNTGELFF
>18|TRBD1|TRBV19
CASSIHGTGARANEKLFF
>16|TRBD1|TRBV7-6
CASSFFSGQAYNEQFF
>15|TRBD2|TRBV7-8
CASSRTSGGTDTQYF
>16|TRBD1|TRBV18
CASSPATGVDTGELFF
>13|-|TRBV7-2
CASTLGAQETQYF
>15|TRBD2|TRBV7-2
CASSLRTSGYNEQFF
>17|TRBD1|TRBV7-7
CASSLGDRGGQNEKLFF
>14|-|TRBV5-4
CASSHPLVSDTQYF
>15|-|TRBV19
CASSTPGYSNQPQHF
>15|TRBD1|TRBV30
CAWGKTGVHSYEQYF
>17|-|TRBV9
CASSVATHGGAQETQYF
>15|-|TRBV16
CASSQSALFFEKLFF
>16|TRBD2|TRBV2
CASSLPGLAARTSADF
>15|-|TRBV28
CASGQRRDGSYEQYF
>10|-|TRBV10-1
CATPYNEQFF
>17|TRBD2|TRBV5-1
CASSLGLAGGSYNEQFF
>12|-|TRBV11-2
CASSPNRNEQYF
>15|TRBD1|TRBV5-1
CASSITGQGVETQYF
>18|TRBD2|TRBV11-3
CASSLGTSGRFAQETQYF
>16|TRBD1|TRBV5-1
CASSLAGGAGGETQYF
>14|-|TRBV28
CASNPPGTIYEQYF
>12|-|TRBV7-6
CASSLDGDEQFF
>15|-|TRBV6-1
CASRPGRRSNQPQHF
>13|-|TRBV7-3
CASSLPPQETQYF
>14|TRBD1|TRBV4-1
CASNPTGKNTEAFF
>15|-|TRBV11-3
CASSLISGVSETQYF
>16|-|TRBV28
CASSLYLAGSTDTQYF
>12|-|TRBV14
CASSQANYEQYF
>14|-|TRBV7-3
CASSRGPQVDTQYF
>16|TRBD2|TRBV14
CASSQGGTSGANEQFF
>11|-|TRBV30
CAWSGQETQYF
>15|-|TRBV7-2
CASSHFGTLTDTQYF
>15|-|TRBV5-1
CASSLLGLLENEQFF
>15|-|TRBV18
CASSPRAGMNTEAFF
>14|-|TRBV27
CASSLSVRLETQYF
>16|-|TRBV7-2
CASSSSSSSLPEKLFF